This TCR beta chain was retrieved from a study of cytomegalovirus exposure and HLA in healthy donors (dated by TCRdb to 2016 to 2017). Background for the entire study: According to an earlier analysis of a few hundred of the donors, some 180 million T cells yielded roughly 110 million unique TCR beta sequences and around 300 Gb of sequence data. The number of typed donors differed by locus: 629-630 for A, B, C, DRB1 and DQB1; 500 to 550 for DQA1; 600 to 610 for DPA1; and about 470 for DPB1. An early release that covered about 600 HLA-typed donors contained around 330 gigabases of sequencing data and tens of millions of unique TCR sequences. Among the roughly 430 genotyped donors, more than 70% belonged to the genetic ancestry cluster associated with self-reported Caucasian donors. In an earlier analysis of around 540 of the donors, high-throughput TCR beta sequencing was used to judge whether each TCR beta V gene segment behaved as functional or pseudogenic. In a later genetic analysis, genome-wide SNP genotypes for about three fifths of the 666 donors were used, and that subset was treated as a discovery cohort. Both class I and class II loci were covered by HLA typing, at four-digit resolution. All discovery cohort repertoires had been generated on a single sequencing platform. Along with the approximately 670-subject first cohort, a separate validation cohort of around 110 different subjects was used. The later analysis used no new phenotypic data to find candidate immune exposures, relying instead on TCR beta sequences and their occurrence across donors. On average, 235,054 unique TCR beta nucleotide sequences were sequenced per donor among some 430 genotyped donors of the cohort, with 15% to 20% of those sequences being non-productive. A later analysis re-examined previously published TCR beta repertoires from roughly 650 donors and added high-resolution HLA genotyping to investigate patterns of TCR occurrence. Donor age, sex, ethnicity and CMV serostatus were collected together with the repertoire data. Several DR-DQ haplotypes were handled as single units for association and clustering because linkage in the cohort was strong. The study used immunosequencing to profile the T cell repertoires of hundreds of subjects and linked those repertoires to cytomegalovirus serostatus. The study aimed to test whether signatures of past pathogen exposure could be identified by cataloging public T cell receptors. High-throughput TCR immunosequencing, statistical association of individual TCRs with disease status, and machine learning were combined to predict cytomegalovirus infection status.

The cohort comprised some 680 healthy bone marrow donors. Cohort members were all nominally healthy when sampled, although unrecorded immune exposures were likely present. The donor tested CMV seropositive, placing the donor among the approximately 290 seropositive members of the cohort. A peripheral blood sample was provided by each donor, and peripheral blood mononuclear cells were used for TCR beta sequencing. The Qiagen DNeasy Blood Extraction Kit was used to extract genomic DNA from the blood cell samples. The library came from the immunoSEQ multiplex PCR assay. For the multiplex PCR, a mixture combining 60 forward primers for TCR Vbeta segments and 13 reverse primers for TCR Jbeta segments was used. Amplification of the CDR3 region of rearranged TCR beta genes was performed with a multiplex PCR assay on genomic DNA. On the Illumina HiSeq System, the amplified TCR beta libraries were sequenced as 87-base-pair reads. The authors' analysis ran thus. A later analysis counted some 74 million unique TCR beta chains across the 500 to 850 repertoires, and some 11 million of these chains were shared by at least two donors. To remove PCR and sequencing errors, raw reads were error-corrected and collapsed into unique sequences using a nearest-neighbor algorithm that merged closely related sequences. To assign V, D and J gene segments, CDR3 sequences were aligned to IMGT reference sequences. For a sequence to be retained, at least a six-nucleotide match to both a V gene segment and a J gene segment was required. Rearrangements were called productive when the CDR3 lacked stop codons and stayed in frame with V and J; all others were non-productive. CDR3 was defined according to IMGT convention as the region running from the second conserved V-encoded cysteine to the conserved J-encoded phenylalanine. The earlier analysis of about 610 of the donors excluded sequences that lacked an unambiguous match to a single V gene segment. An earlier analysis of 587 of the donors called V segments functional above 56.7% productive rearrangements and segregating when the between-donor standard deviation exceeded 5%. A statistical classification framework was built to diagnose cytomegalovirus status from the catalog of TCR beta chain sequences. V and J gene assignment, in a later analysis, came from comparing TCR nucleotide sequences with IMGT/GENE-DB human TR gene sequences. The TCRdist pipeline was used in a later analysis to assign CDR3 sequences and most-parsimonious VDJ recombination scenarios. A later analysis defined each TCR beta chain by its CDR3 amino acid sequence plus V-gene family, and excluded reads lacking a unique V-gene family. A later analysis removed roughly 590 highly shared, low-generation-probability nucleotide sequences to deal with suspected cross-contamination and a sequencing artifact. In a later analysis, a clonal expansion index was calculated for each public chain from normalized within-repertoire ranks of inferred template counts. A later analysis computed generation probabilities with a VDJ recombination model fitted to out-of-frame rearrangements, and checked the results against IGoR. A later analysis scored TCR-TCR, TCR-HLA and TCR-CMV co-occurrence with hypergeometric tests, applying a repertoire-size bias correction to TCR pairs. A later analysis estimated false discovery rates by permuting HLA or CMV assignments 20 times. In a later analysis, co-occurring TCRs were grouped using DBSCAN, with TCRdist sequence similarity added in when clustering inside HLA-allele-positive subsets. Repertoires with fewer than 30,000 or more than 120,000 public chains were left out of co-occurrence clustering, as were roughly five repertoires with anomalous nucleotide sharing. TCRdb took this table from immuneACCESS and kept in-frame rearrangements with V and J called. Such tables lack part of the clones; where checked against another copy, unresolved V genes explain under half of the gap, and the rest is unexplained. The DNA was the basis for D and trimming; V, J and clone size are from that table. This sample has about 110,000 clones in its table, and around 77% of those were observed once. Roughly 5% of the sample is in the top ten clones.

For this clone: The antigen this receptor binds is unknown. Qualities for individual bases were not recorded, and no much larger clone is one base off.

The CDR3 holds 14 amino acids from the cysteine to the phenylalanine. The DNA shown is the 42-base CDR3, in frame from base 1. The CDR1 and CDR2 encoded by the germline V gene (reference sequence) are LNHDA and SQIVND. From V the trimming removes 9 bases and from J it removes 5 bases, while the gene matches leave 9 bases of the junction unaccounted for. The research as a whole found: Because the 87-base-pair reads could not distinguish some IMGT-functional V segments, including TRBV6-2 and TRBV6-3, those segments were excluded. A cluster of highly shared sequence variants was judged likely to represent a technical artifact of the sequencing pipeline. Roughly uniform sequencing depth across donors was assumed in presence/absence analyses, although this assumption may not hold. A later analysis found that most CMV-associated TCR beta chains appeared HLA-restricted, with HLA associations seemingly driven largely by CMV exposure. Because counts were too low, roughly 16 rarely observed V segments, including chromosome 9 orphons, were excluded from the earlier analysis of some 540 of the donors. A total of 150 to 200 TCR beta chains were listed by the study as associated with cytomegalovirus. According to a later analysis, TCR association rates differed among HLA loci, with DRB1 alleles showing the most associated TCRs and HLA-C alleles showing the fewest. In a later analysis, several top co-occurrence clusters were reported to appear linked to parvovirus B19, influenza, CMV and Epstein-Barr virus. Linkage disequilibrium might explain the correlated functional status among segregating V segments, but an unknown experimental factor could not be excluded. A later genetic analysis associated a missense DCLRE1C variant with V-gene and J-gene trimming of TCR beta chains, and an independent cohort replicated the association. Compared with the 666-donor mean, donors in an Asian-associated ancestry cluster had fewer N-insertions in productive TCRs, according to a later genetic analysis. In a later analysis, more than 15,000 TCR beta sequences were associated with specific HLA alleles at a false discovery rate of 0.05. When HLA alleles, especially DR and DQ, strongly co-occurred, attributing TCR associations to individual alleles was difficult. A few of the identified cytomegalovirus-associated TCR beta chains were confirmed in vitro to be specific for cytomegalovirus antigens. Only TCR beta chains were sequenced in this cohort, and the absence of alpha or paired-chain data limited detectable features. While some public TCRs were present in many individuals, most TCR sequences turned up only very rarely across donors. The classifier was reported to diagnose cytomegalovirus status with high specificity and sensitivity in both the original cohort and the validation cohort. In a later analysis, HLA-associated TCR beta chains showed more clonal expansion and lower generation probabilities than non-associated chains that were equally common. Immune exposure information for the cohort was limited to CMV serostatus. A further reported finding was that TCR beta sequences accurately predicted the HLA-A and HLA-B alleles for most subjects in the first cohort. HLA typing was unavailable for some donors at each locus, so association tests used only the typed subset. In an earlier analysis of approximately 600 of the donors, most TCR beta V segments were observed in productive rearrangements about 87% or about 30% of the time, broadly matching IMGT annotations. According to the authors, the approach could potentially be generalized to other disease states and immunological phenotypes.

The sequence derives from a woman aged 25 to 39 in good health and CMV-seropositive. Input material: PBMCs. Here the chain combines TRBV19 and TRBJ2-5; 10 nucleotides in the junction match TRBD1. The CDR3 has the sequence CASRDRGLPETQYF. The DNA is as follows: TGTGCCAGCCGGGACAGGGGCCTCCCGGAGACCCAGTACTTC.